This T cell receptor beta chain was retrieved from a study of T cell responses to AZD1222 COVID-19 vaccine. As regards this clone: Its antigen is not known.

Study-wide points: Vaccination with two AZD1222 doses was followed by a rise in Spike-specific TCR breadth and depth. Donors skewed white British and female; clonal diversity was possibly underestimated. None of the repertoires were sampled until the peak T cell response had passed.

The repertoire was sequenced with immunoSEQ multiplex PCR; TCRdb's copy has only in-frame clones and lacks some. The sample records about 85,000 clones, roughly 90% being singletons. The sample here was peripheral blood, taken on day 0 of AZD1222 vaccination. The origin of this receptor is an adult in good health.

The DNA of the CDR3 is TGTGCCAGCAGCGGGAGAGGCGAAAACATTCAGTACTTC. It translates to CASSGRGENIQYF. V usage is TRBV7-2 and J usage is TRBJ2-4; D perhaps matches TRBD2 (5 bases). Trimming stripped 5 bases from V and 5 bases from J, with 10 bases between. The CDR3 has 13 residues. Germline V gives CDR1 SGHTA, CDR2 FQGNSA.